This is a list of T cell receptor beta chains from one sample in a study of T cells in Graves' hyperthyroidism and ophthalmopathy. Each CDR3 protein gets one entry after TCRdb re-called the multiplex PCR reads with MiXCR. The sample contains around 350,000 distinct CDR3 sequences, over 12% of which appear only once. The sequenced material came from blood. These receptors were obtained from a woman aged 55-70 years with Graves' ophthalmopathy. Both conserved end residues are part of each CDR3. Each record gives: J gene, D gene, V gene, clone size, CDR3 length, CDR3 DNA, CDR3 protein. The D gene is left open where the match is weak. Not every row has a clone size; where given, it reads once, few, many or a size class.

j_gene: TRBJ2-3; d_gene: TRBD2; v_gene: TRBV20-1; abundance: -; len: 15; CDR3nt: TGCAGTGCTAGAAATCCTAGCGGGAGGCCAGATACGCAGTATTTT; CDR3aa: CSARNPSGRPDTQYF
j_gene: TRBJ2-7; d_gene: -; v_gene: TRBV30; abundance: many; len: 15; CDR3nt: TGTGCCTGGAGTGCCCCATGGCGGTCGTCCTACGAGCAGTACTTC; CDR3aa: CAWSAPWRSSYEQYF
j_gene: TRBJ2-3; d_gene: -; v_gene: TRBV9; abundance: many; len: 14; CDR3nt: TGTGCCAGCAGCGTAGACTCCAGGTCAGATACGCAGTATTTT; CDR3aa: CASSVDSRSDTQYF
j_gene: TRBJ2-7; d_gene: -; v_gene: TRBV29-1; abundance: few; len: 14; CDR3nt: TGCAGCGTTGAAGATCCTGGGACGTACTACGAGCAGTACTTC; CDR3aa: CSVEDPGTYYEQYF
j_gene: TRBJ1-6; d_gene: TRBD1; v_gene: TRBV28; abundance: few; len: 16; CDR3nt: TGTGCCAGCAGCCGGGGGGGACAGGGGGTCTACTCACCCCTCCACTTT; CDR3aa: CASSRGGQGVYSPLHF
j_gene: TRBJ2-5; d_gene: -; v_gene: TRBV7-9; abundance: many; len: 13; CDR3nt: TGTGCCAGCAGGGGCAGGGTAGCGGAGACCCAGTACTTC; CDR3aa: CASRGRVAETQYF
j_gene: TRBJ2-1; d_gene: TRBD2; v_gene: TRBV5-1; abundance: many; len: 15; CDR3nt: TGCGCCAGCAGACAGGGACTAGCGGACTACAATGAGCAGTTCTTC; CDR3aa: CASRQGLADYNEQFF
j_gene: TRBJ2-2; d_gene: -; v_gene: TRBV7-9; abundance: -; len: 16; CDR3nt: TGTGCCAGCAGCTTAGACTGGCTAACAGTACCCGGGGAGCTGTTTTTT; CDR3aa: CASSLDWLTVPGELFF
j_gene: TRBJ1-4; d_gene: TRBD1; v_gene: TRBV6-1; abundance: few; len: 14; CDR3nt: TGTGCCAGCAGGGACAGACAGGGAGGTGAAAAACTGTTTTTT; CDR3aa: CASRDRQGGEKLFF
j_gene: TRBJ1-2; d_gene: -; v_gene: TRBV6-1; abundance: many; len: 15; CDR3nt: TGTGCCAGCAGTGAAGCGGACGGGTCCAACTATGGCTACACCTTC; CDR3aa: CASSEADGSNYGYTF
j_gene: TRBJ2-1; d_gene: TRBD2; v_gene: TRBV10-3; abundance: many; len: 17; CDR3nt: TGTGCCATCAGTGAGCCTAGCGGGGTGAGCTCCTACAATGAGCAGTTCTTC; CDR3aa: CAISEPSGVSSYNEQFF
j_gene: TRBJ2-7; d_gene: -; v_gene: TRBV20-1; abundance: many; len: 11; CDR3nt: TGCAGTGCTAGAGCGGAGTACGAGCAGTACTTC; CDR3aa: CSARAEYEQYF
j_gene: TRBJ1-4; d_gene: -; v_gene: TRBV20-1; abundance: few; len: 13; CDR3nt: TGCAGTCCCTCGATTTCACCTGGTGAAAAACTGTTTTTT; CDR3aa: CSPSISPGEKLFF
j_gene: TRBJ2-4; d_gene: TRBD2; v_gene: TRBV20-1; abundance: many; len: 12; CDR3nt: TGCAGTGCTAGTCCCCGGGGGGACATTCAGTACTTC; CDR3aa: CSASPRGDIQYF
j_gene: TRBJ2-7; d_gene: TRBD2; v_gene: TRBV6-2/TRBV6-3; abundance: many; len: 17; CDR3nt: TGTGCCAGCAGTTCGAGTTTGAGCGGGAGGGCCGGGTACGAGCAGTACTTC; CDR3aa: CASSSSLSGRAGYEQYF
j_gene: TRBJ1-1; d_gene: -; v_gene: TRBV27; abundance: many; len: 15; CDR3nt: TGTGCCAGCAGCAAGAACAGGGTGAAGGGCACTGAAGCTTTCTTT; CDR3aa: CASSKNRVKGTEAFF
j_gene: TRBJ2-5; d_gene: TRBD2; v_gene: TRBV3-1; abundance: -; len: 15; CDR3nt: TGTGCCAGCAGCCAAGATTGGGGACTAGCGGGAGGCCTTGACTTC; CDR3aa: CASSQDWGLAGGLDF
j_gene: TRBJ1-2; d_gene: -; v_gene: TRBV6-1; abundance: many; len: 14; CDR3nt: TGTGCCAGCAGTGACCAGAGGACCTCCTATGGCTACACCTTC; CDR3aa: CASSDQRTSYGYTF
j_gene: TRBJ2-1; d_gene: -; v_gene: TRBV5-1; abundance: -; len: 16; CDR3nt: TGCGCCAGCAGCTTGGCCGGGACCCACTCCTACAATGAGCAGTTCTTC; CDR3aa: CASSLAGTHSYNEQFF
j_gene: TRBJ2-3; d_gene: -; v_gene: TRBV11-3; abundance: few; len: 14; CDR3nt: TGTGCCAGTATAAAGTCTAGCGAGACAGATACGCAGTATTTT; CDR3aa: CASIKSSETDTQYF
j_gene: TRBJ1-5; d_gene: TRBD1; v_gene: TRBV2; abundance: many; len: 13; CDR3nt: TGTGCCAGCAGGACAGGGACCAATCAGCCCCAGCATTTT; CDR3aa: CASRTGTNQPQHF
j_gene: TRBJ2-3; d_gene: TRBD2; v_gene: TRBV20-1; abundance: many; len: 15; CDR3nt: TGCAGTGCTCCCCGGGTAGCGGGGACCACAGATACGCAGTATTTT; CDR3aa: CSAPRVAGTTDTQYF
j_gene: TRBJ2-2; d_gene: -; v_gene: TRBV4-1; abundance: many; len: 17; CDR3nt: TGCGCCAGCAGCCAAGGTCTCCCACGGCGATTCACCGGGGAGCTGTTTTTT; CDR3aa: CASSQGLPRRFTGELFF
j_gene: TRBJ1-2; d_gene: -; v_gene: TRBV27; abundance: -; len: 12; CDR3nt: TGTGCCAGCCACGACGGATACTATGGCTACACCTTC; CDR3aa: CASHDGYYGYTF
j_gene: TRBJ2-1; d_gene: TRBD1; v_gene: TRBV7-9; abundance: many; len: 17; CDR3nt: TGTGCCAGCGGGTGGGACAGGGGATTTCAAAGTTACAATGAGCAGTTCTTC; CDR3aa: CASGWDRGFQSYNEQFF
j_gene: TRBJ2-4; d_gene: TRBD1; v_gene: TRBV4-1; abundance: -; len: 21; CDR3nt: TGCGCCAGCAGCCAAGATGGTCCAGACAGGGGAAAAACCTTAGCCAAAAACATTCAGTACTTC; CDR3aa: CASSQDGPDRGKTLAKNIQYF
j_gene: TRBJ2-7; d_gene: -; v_gene: TRBV12-3/TRBV12-4; abundance: -; len: 13; CDR3nt: TGTGCCAGCAGTTTCGGAATAAAATACGAGCAGTACTTC; CDR3aa: CASSFGIKYEQYF
j_gene: TRBJ2-3; d_gene: TRBD2; v_gene: TRBV28; abundance: many; len: 17; CDR3nt: TGTGCCATCAAAAAATGGCTAGCGGGAGAGGGAACAGATACGCAGTATTTT; CDR3aa: CAIKKWLAGEGTDTQYF